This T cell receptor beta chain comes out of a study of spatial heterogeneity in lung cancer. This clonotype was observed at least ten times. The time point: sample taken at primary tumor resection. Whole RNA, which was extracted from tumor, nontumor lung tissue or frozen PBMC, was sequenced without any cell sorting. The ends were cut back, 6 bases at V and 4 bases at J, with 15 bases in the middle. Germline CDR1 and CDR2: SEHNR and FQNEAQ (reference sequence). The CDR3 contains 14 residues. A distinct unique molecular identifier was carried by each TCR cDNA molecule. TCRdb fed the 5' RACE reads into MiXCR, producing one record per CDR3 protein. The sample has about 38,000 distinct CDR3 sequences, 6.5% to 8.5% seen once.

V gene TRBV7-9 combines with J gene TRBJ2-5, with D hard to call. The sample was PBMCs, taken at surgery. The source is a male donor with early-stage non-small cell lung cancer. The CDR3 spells CASRPSGRGETQYF. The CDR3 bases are TGTGCCAGCAGACCCTCGGGTCGCGGAGAGACCCAGTACTTC. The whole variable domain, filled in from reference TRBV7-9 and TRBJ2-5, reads DTGVSQNPRHKITKRGQNVTFRCDPISEHNRLYWYRQTLGQGPEFLTYFQNEAQLEKSRLLSDRFSAERPKGSFSTLEIQRTEQGDSAMYLCASRPSGRGETQYFGPGTRLLVL.